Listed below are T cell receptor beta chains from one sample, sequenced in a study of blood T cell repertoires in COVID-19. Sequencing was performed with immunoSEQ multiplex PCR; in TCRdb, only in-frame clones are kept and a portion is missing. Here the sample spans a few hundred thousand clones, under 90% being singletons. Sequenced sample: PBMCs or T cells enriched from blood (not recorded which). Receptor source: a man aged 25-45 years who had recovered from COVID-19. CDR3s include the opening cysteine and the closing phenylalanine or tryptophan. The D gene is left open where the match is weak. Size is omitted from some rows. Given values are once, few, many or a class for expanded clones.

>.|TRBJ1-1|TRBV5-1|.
TGCGCCAGCAGCGGCGCTAGATCTGAAGCTTTCTTT
CASSGARSEAFF
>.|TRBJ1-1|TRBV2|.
TGTGCCAGCATAAGGGGGTATGGTGAAGCTTTCTTT
CASIRGYGEAFF
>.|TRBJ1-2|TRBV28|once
TGTGCCAGCAGTTCCGTATCGCGGGCCGCCCCTTACACCTTC
CASSSVSRAAPYTF
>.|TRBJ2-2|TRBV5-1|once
TGCGCCAGCAGCTCACTTCGAACCGGGGAGCTGTTTTTT
CASSSLRTGELFF
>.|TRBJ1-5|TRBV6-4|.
TGTGCCAGCAGTGCATGGGACAATAGCAATCAGCCCCAGCATTTT
CASSAWDNSNQPQHF
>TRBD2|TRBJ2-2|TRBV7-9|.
TGTGCCAGCAGCTTAGGTGGCGGGGGACACACCGGGGAGCTGTTTTTT
CASSLGGGGHTGELFF
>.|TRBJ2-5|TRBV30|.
TGTGCCTGGAGTGTATGGGAGGGGGTCCAAGAGACCCAGTACTTC
CAWSVWEGVQETQYF
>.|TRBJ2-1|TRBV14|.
TGTGCCAGCAGCCAATGGAATTGGGGGGGCGCCCGGGTTGACAATGAGCAGTTCTTC
CASSQWNWGGARVDNEQFF
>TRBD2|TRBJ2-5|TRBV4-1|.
TGCGCCAGCAGCCGAGGAGAAATTAGCGGGAGAGAGACCCAGTACTTC
CASSRGEISGRETQYF
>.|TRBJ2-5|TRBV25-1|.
TGTGCCAGCTCCCCCCTGGCAGGGTTTTCCCAAGAGACCCAGTACTTC
CASSPLAGFSQETQYF
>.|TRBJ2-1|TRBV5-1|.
TGCGCCAGCAGTCGGGACGGGAGCTCCTACAATGAGCAGTTCTTC
CASSRDGSSYNEQFF
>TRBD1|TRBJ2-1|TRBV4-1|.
TGCGCCAGCAGCCAAGAACCAAGGACAGGGAACAATGAGCAGTTCTTC
CASSQEPRTGNNEQFF
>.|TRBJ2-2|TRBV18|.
TGTGCCAGCTCACCATGGCAGGGCCAGAACACCGGGGAGCTGTTTTTT
CASSPWQGQNTGELFF
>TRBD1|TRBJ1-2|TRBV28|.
TGTGCCAGCAGTTTCGGACAGGGCTACTATGGCTACACCTTC
CASSFGQGYYGYTF
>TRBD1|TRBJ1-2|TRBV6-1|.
TGTGCCAGCAGTGAATTCGAAACAGGGGGCGCGAGGTTC
CASSEFETGGARF
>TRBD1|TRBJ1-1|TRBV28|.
TGTGCCAGCAGGTATCCGGGACAGCCGAACACTGAAGCTTTCTTT
CASRYPGQPNTEAFF
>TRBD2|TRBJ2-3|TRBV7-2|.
TGTGCCAGCAGCTCCCTAGCGGGGAGAACAGATACGCAGTATTTT
CASSSLAGRTDTQYF
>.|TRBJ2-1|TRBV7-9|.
TGTGCCAGCAGCCCAAAAGAAGGGGGTTCCTACAATGAGCAGTTCTTC
CASSPKEGGSYNEQFF
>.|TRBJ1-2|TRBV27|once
TGTGCCAGCACCGGAGGTGGGGGCAGACATGGCTACACCTTC
CASTGGGGRHGYTF
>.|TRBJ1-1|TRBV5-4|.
TGTGCCAGCAGCTTGCCCGGGGGGCGGGGGGCGACTGAAGCTTTCTTT
CASSLPGGRGATEAFF
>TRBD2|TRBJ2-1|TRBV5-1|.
TGCGCCAGCAGCTTGGGGCGACTAGCGGGGTCCCCCACTGAGCAGTTCTTC
CASSLGRLAGSPTEQFF
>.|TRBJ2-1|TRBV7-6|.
TGTGCCAGCAGCTTAACAATCTTCAATGAGCAGTTCTTC
CASSLTIFNEQFF
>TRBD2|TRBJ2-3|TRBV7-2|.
TGTGCCAGCAGCTTCGAGTGGCGGGGGAGCACAGATACGCAGTATTTT
CASSFEWRGSTDTQYF
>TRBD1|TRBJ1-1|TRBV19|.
TGTGCCAGTAGGGGGACAGGGCGCGGTATATCGGAAGCTTTCTTT
CASRGTGRGISEAFF
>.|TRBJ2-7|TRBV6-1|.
TGTGCCAGCAGTGATGGGGCGGGGACTCAGGTACACGAGCAGTACTTC
CASSDGAGTQVHEQYF
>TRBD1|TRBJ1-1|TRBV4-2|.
TGTGCCAGCAGCCCCCCCGGGACAGGGGCCCACCAAGCTTTCTTT
CASSPPGTGAHQAFF
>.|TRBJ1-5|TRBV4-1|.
TGCGCCAGCAGCCATCTACAGGGTACTTGGGATCAGCCCCAGCATTTT
CASSHLQGTWDQPQHF
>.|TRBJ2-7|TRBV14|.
TGTGCCAGCAGCCAAAACGGGTACGAGCAGTACTTC
CASSQNGYEQYF
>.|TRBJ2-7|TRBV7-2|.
TGTGCCAGCAGCCCCTGGGGACAGCGGGGGTCCTACGAGCAGTACTTC
CASSPWGQRGSYEQYF
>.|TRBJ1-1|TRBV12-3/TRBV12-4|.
TGTGCCAGCGGCAGCGGGGGGAACACTGAAGCTTTCTTT
CASGSGGNTEAFF
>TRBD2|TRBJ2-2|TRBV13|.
TGTGCCAGCAGCTTAGTTCCGGGAGGCGGGGAGCTGTTTTTT
CASSLVPGGGELFF
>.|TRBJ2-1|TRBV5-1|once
TGCGCCAGCAGCAGGGACACCAGTGATGAGCAGTTCTTC
CASSRDTSDEQFF
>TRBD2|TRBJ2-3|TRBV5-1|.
TGCGCCAGCAGCTTGGCGTTTAGCGGGGGGGGAGGCCCAGATACGCAGTATTTT
CASSLAFSGGGGPDTQYF
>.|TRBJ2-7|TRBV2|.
TGTGCCAGCAGTGACAGTCCGTCCTCCTACGAGCAGTACTTC
CASSDSPSSYEQYF
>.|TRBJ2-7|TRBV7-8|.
TGTGCCAGCAGCCAAAGCCTCTCCTACGAGCAGTACTTC
CASSQSLSYEQYF
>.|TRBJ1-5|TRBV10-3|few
TGTGCCATCAGTGAGAGCTTCCAGGGGCCCCAGCATTTT
CAISESFQGPQHF
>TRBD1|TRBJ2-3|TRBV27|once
TGTGCCAGCAGTTTCCGGGACAGGGGGCAAGATACGCAGTATTTT
CASSFRDRGQDTQYF
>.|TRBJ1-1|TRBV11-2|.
TGTGCCAGCAGGAATAGGCTCAGGGGTCAGGGCAAAAACACTGAAGCTTTCTTT
CASRNRLRGQGKNTEAFF
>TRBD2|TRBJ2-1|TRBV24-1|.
TGTGCCACCAGTGATTTAATGGCGGGAGCTAATGAGCAGTTCTTC
CATSDLMAGANEQFF
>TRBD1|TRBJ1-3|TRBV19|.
TGTGCCAGTAGTATGCGATCCGACAGGGTGAACACCATATATTTT
CASSMRSDRVNTIYF
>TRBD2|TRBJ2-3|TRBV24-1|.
TGTGCCACCAGTGACCGGACTAGCGGCACAGATACGCAGTATTTT
CATSDRTSGTDTQYF
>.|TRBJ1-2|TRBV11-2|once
TGTGCCAGCAGCGCAGGGTTCCGCTATGGCTACACCTTC
CASSAGFRYGYTF
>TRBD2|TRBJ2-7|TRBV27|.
TGTGCCAGCAGGGCGCTAGCGGGAGCATACGAGCAGTACTTC
CASRALAGAYEQYF